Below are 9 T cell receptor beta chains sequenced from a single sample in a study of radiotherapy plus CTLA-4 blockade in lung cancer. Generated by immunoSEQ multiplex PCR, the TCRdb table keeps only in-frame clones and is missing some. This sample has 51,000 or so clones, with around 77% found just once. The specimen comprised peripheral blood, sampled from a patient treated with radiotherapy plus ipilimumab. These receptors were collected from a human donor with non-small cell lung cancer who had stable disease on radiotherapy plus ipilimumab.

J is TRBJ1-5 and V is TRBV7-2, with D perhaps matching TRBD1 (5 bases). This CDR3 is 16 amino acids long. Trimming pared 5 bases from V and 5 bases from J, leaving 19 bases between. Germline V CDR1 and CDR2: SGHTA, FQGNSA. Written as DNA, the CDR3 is TGTGCCAGCAGCCCTACCCTAAGGTCGGGGGATCAGCCCCAGCATTTT. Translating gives CASSPTLRSGDQPQHF. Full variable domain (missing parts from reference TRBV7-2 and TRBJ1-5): GAGVSQSPSNKVTEKGKDVELRCDPISGHTALYWYRQSLGQGLEFLIYFQGNSAPDKSGLPSDRFSAERTGGSVSTLTIQRTQQEDSAVYLCASSPTLRSGDQPQHFGDGTRLSIL.

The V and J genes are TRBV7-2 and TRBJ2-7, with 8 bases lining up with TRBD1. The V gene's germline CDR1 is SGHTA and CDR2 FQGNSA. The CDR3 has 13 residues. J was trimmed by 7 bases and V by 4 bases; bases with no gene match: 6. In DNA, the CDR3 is TGTGCCAGCAGCTCATACGACAGGGGAGAGCAGTACTTC. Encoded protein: CASSSYDRGEQYF.

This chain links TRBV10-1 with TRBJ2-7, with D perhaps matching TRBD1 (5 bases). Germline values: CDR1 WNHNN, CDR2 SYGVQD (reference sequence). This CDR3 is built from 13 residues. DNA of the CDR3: TGCGTCATCAGGGATACCAGCTCCTACGAGCAGTACGTC. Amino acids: CVIRDTSSYEQYV.

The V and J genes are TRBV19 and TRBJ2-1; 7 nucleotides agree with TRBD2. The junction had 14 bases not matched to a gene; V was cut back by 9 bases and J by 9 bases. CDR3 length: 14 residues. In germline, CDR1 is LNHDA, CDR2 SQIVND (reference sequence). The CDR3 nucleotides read TGTGCCAGCACATCCGGGGGGACTTTCGGTGAGCAGTTCTTC. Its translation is CASTSGGTFGEQFF.

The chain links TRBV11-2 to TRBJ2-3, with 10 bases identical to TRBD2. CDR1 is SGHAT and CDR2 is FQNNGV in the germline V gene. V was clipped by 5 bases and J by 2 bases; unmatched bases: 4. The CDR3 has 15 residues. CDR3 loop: CASSISGGTTDTQYF. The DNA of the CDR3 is TGTGCCAGCAGCATTAGCGGGGGGACCACAGATACGCAGTATTTT.

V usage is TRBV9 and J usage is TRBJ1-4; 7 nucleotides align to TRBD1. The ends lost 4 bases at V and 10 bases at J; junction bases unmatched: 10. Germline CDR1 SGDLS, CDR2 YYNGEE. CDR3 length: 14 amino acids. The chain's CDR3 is CASSPPGQPLKLFF. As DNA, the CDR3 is TGTGCCAGCAGCCCACCGGGACAGCCCTTAAAACTGTTTTTT.

The CDR3 reads CASSIQGANTEAFF. CDR3 nucleotides: TGTGCCAGTAGTATACAGGGAGCGAACACTGAAGCTTTCTTT. This chain connects TRBV19 to TRBJ1-1; TRBD1 is a possible D gene (5 bases). The CDR3 is 14 residues long. CDR1 and CDR2 (germline): LNHDA, SQIVND (reference sequence). V dropped 2 bases and J dropped 1 base, with 8 bases sitting between them.

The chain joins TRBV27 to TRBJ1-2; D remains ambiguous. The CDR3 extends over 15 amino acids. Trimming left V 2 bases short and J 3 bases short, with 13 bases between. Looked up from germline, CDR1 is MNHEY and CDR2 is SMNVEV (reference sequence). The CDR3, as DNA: TGTGCCAGCAGTTTACGATCAGTTGCTGACTATGGCTACACCTTC. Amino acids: CASSLRSVADYGYTF.

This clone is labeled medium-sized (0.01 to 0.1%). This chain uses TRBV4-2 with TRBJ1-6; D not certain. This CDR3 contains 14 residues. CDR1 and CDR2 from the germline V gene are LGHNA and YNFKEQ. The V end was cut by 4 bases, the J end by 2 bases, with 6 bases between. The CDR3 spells CASSPRAYNSPLHF. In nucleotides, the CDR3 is TGTGCCAGCAGCCCTAGGGCCTATAATTCACCCCTCCACTTT.